These T cell receptor beta chains were read from a single sample in a study of tumor-infiltrating lymphocytes in oesophageal squamous cell carcinoma. TCRdb passed the PCR reads through MiXCR, listing each CDR3 protein once. Of 9,000 to 13,000 distinct CDR3 sequences listed, about 61% are singletons. Sequencing used esophageal tumor tissue. These receptors were collected from a male donor with esophageal squamous cell carcinoma. The CDR3 runs from the conserved cysteine through the conserved F or W. Each record gives: D gene, V gene, clone size, J gene, CDR3 protein, CDR3 DNA. D genes are given only for firm matches. A clone size is listed for some rows: how often the clone was seen (once, few, many), or a class if it is expanded.

D gene: TRBD2
V gene: TRBV7-2
clone size: few
J gene: TRBJ2-7
CDR3 protein: CASSPWTSSYEQYF
CDR3 DNA: TGTGCCAGCAGCCCCTGGACTAGTTCCTACGAGCAGTACTTC

D gene: TRBD2
V gene: TRBV27
clone size: -
J gene: TRBJ2-7
CDR3 protein: CASSSRNSLAGVPPSSYEQYF
CDR3 DNA: TGTGCCAGCAGTTCCAGGAACAGTCTAGCGGGAGTTCCCCCTAGCTCCTACGAGCAGTACTTC

D gene: TRBD1
V gene: TRBV7-8
clone size: few
J gene: TRBJ2-3
CDR3 protein: CASSLEGRGLGDTQYF
CDR3 DNA: TGTGCCAGCAGCTTAGAAGGCAGGGGGCTCGGAGATACGCAGTATTTT

D gene: TRBD2
V gene: TRBV7-8
clone size: -
J gene: TRBJ2-5
CDR3 protein: CASSLGVAGDQETQYF
CDR3 DNA: TGTGCCAGCAGCTTAGGGGTAGCGGGAGACCAAGAGACCCAATACTTC

D gene: TRBD1
V gene: TRBV7-2
clone size: -
J gene: TRBJ1-2
CDR3 protein: CASSQTTGDGYTF
CDR3 DNA: TGTGCCAGCAGCCAGACTACAGGGGACGGCTACACCTTC

D gene: TRBD2
V gene: TRBV7-2
clone size: -
J gene: TRBJ2-5
CDR3 protein: CASSSGLAGRETQYF
CDR3 DNA: TGTGCCAGCAGCTCAGGACTAGCGGGACGGGAGACCCAGTACTTC

D gene: TRBD2
V gene: TRBV6-2/TRBV6-3
clone size: -
J gene: TRBJ2-3
CDR3 protein: CASSFLAGGLYF
CDR3 DNA: TGTGCCAGCAGTTTTCTAGCGGGAGGTCTGTACTTC

D gene: TRBD2
V gene: TRBV20-1
clone size: once
J gene: TRBJ2-7
CDR3 protein: CSARLAGSYEQYF
CDR3 DNA: TGCAGTGCTAGACTAGCGGGCTCCTACGAGCAGTACTTC

D gene: TRBD2
V gene: TRBV6-1
clone size: -
J gene: TRBJ2-3
CDR3 protein: CASSEAGLAGDTQYF
CDR3 DNA: TGTGCCAGCAGTGAAGCGGGACTAGCGGGAGATACGCAGTATTTT

D gene: TRBD2
V gene: TRBV7-3
clone size: -
J gene: TRBJ2-1
CDR3 protein: CASSLTSGIGSEQFF
CDR3 DNA: TGTGCCAGCAGCTTAACAAGCGGGATTGGTAGTGAGCAGTTCTTC

D gene: -
V gene: TRBV5-6
clone size: medium-sized
J gene: TRBJ2-7
CDR3 protein: CASSWALGTYEQYF
CDR3 DNA: TGTGCCAGCAGCTGGGCGCTAGGAACCTACGAGCAGTACTTC

D gene: -
V gene: TRBV7-8
clone size: -
J gene: TRBJ2-2
CDR3 protein: CAGSESQTNTGELFF
CDR3 DNA: TGTGCGGGTTCGGAAAGCCAAACGAACACCGGGGAGCTGTTTTTT

D gene: -
V gene: TRBV5-4
clone size: many
J gene: TRBJ2-7
CDR3 protein: CASSLLVAEGSYEQYF
CDR3 DNA: TGTGCCAGCAGCTTGTTGGTAGCGGAGGGGTCCTACGAGCAGTACTTC

D gene: TRBD2
V gene: TRBV28
clone size: many
J gene: TRBJ2-1
CDR3 protein: CASSLTAGGSYNEQFF
CDR3 DNA: TGTGCCAGCAGTTTAACGGCGGGGGGCTCCTACAATGAGCAGTTCTTC

D gene: -
V gene: TRBV6-1
clone size: few
J gene: TRBJ2-4
CDR3 protein: CASSLTSLEDIQYF
CDR3 DNA: TGTGCCAGCAGCCTGACGTCCCTTGAGGACATTCAGTACTTC

D gene: TRBD1
V gene: TRBV7-6
clone size: many
J gene: TRBJ1-1
CDR3 protein: CAVQGAAKDTEAFF
CDR3 DNA: TGTGCTGTACAGGGGGCAGCGAAGGACACTGAAGCTTTCTTT

D gene: -
V gene: TRBV2
clone size: -
J gene: TRBJ1-1
CDR3 protein: CASRDRRETEAFF
CDR3 DNA: TGTGCCAGCAGAGACAGGAGGGAGACTGAAGCTTTCTTT

D gene: -
V gene: TRBV7-6
clone size: -
J gene: TRBJ2-5
CDR3 protein: CASSRTRETQYF
CDR3 DNA: TGTGCCAGCAGCCGGACTCGAGAGACCCAGTACTTC